This T cell receptor (beta chain) emerged from a study of beta chain features in type 1 diabetes. Whole-study findings and limits: Shortening of TCRB CDR3s, moderate but significant, appeared in all four CD4+ subsets of Type 1 diabetes patients.

What was sequenced were expressed TCRB transcripts, since all of the isolated RNA had been reverse transcribed. Generated by immunoSEQ multiplex PCR, the TCRdb table keeps only in-frame clones and is missing some. The sample lists approximately 170,000 clones, about 7.9% occurring once. V was pared by 6 bases and J by 0 bases, with 10 bases of the junction left unmatched. The length of the CDR3 is 16 residues. Germline lookup yields CDR1 SQVTM and CDR2 ANQGSEA. Comments on this clone: Its antigen is as yet unknown.

This sequence originates from a man in his late teens or twenties with type 1 diabetes. The rearrangement joins TRBV29-1 to TRBJ2-2; 7 nucleotides agree with TRBD2. Sequences were obtained from central memory CD4+ T cells from blood. CDR3 residues: CSVGSPAGANTGELFF. The CDR3 coding sequence is TGCAGCGTGGGGTCCCCGGCGGGAGCGAACACCGGGGAGCTGTTTTTT.